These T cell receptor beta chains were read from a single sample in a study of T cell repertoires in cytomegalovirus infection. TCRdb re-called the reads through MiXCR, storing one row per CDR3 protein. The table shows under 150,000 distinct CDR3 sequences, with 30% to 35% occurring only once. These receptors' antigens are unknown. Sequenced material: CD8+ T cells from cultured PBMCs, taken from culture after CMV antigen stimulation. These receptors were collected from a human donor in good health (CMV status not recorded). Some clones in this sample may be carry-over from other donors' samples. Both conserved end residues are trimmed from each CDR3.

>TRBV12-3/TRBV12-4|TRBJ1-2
ASSLAGPYGYT
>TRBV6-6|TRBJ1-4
ASSPVTGGNEKLF
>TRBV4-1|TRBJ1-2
ASSQDGRLYGYT
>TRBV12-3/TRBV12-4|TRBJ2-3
ASGILAVTDTQY
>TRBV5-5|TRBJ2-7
ASSSQHEQY
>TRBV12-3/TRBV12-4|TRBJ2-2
ASSFSPGELF
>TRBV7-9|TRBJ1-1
ASSLAGQEVTEAF
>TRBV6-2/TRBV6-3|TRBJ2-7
ASRNGFPYEQY
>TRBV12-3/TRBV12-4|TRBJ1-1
ASSQMGGRGAAF
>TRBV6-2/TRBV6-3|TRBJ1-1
ASSYSRRVNTEAF
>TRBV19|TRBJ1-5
ASSILEDRVSLAQTYSNQPQH
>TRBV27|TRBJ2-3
ASSLYGTGGASNTQY
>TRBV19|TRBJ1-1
ASSIQNTEAF
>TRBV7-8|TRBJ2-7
ASSSTGGPPLLEQY
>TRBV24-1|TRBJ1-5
ATSDSRVLLGPQH
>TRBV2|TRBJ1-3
ASGGERTGPLYGNTIY
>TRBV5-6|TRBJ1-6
ASSLDPGRGSYNSPLH
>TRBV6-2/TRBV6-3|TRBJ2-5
ASSSRLRGQAGTQY
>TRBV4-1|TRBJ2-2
ASSQGVTGELF
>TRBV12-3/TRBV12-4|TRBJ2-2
ASSDGELF
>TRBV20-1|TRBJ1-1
SASEGTGMNTEAF
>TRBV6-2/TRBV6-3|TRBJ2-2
ASTHGGGFAGELF
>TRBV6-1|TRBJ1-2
ASRETGDYGYT
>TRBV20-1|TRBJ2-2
SAYRLAAGGWNTGELF
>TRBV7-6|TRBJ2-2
ASSLSGRKNTGELF
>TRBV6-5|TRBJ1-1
ASSYSGDLNTEAF
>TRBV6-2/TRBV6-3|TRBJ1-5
ASRSGRVGNQPQH
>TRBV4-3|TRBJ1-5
ASSQAQGQPQH
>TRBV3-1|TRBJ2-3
ASSQIGTGDTDTQY
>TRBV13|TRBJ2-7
ASSWGSDSYEQY
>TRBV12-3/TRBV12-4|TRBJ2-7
ASSLPGQAQADEQY
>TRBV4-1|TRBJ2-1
ASSLGPGLLNEQF
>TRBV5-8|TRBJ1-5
ASSLGADNQPQH
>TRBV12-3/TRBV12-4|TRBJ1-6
ASSLGEKFVHNSPLH
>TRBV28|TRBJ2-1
ASSYSGYNEQF
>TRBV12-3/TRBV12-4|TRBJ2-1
ASSPQGGHSSYNEQF
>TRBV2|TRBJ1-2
ARQRGQGAVYGYT
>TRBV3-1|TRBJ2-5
ASSDSTLGEETQY
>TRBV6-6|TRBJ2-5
ASSYVAGEGETQY
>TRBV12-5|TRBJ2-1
ASGLVTGFEQF
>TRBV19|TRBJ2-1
ASSFRDSTYNEQF
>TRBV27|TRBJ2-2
ASGPLGGYTGELF
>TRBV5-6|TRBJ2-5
ASSLVSGEPQETQY
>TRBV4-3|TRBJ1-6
ASSQEGSGSSPLH
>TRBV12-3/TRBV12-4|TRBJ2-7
ASSSGLHSYEQY